This T cell receptor (beta chain) was obtained from a study of T cell repertoires in cytomegalovirus infection. The overall study: Well-studied HLA-B-restricted CMV epitopes were used in the study alongside recently identified HLA-C-restricted ones. CMV infection together with matching HLA type was indicated by public TCR beta signatures.

With 3 bases clipped from V and 8 bases from J, the junction kept 15 bases outside the gene matches. The CDR3 runs to 17 residues. CDR1 MNHNS and CDR2 SASEGT come from the germline V gene. Study-wide results and limits: The cumulative frequency of public TCR beta families identified carriers of CMV plus the relevant HLA. Clonotype analysis showed dominance of the ex vivo response by HLA-C-restricted CMV-specific TCR beta clonotypes.

Via MiXCR, TCRdb re-called the reads, giving one row per CDR3 protein. The data hold fewer than 950,000 distinct CDR3 sequences, with approximately 30% observed a single time. This clonotype was detected a few times. Its cognate antigen is unknown. The source is a human donor in good health (CMV status not recorded). Some clones in this sample may be carry-over from other donors' samples. J is TRBJ1-4 and V is TRBV6-1; 7 bases map to TRBD1. Here the sequenced sample was cultured CD8+ T cells from PBMCs, taken from culture after CMV antigen stimulation. The CDR3 bases are TGTGCCAGCAGTGAGGGGATTGGGAGGGGGCGAAAGGAAAAACTGTTTTTT. As protein: CASSEGIGRGRKEKLFF.